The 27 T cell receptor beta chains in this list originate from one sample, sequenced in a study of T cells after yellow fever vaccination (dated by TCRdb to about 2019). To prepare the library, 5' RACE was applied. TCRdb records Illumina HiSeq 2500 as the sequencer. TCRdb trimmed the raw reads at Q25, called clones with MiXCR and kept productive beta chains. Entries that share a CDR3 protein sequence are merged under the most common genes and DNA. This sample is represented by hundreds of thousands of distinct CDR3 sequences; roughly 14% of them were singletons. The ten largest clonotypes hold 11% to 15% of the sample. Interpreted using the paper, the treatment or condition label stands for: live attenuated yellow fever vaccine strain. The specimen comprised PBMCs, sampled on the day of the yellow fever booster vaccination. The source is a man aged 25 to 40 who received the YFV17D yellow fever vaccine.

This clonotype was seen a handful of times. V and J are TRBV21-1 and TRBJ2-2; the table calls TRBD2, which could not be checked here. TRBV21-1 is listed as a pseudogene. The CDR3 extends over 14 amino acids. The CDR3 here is CASSKGLVTGELFF. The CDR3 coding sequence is TGTGCCAGCAGCAAGGGACTTGTGACTGGGGAGCTGTTTTTT.

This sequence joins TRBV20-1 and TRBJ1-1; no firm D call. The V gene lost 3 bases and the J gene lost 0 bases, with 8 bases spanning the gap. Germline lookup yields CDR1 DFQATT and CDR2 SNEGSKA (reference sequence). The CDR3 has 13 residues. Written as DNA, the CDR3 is TGCAGTGCTAGGGTCAGTATGAACACTGAAGCTTTCTTT. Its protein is CSARVSMNTEAFF.

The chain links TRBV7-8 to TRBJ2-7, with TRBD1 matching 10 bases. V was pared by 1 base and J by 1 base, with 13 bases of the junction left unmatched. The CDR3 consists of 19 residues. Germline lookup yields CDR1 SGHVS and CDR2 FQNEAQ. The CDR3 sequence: CASSLEGGGQGPPSYEQYF. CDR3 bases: TGTGCCAGCAGCTTAGAGGGAGGGGGACAGGGGCCCCCTTCCTACGAGCAGTACTTC.

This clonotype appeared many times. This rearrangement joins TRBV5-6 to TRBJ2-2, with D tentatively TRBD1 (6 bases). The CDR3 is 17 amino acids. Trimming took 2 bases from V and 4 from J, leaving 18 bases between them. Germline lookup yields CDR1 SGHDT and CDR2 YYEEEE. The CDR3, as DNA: TGTGCCAGCAGCTTCGACCTCAGGGGCCGACCCACCGGGGAGCTGTTTTTT. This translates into CASSFDLRGRPTGELFF.

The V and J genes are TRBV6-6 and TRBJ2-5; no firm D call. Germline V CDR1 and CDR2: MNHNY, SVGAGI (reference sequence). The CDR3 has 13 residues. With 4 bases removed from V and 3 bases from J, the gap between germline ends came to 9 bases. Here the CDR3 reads CASSSWAEETQYF. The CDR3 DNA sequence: TGTGCCAGCAGTTCTTGGGCCGAAGAGACCCAGTACTTC.

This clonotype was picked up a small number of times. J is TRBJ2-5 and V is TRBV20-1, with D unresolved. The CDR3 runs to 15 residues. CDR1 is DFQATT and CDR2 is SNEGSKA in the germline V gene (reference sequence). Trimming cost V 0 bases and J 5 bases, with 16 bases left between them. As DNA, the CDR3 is TGCAGTGCTAGAGATCTCTCAGGACCGATGGAGACCCAGTACTTC. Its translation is CSARDLSGPMETQYF.

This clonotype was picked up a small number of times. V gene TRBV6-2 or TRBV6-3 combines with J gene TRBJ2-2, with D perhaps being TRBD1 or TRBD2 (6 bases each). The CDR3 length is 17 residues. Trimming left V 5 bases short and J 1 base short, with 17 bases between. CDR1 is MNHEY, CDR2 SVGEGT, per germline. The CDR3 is CASSHWRDIKNTGELFF. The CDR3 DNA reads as TGTGCCAGCAGTCATTGGCGGGACATCAAGAACACCGGGGAGCTGTTTTTT.

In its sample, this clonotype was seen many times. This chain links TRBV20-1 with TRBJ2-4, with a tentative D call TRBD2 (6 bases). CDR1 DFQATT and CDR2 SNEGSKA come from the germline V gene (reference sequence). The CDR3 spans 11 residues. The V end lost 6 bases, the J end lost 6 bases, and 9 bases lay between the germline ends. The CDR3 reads CSAGGLNIQYF. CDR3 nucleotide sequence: TGCAGTGCCGGAGGGTTAAACATTCAGTACTTC.

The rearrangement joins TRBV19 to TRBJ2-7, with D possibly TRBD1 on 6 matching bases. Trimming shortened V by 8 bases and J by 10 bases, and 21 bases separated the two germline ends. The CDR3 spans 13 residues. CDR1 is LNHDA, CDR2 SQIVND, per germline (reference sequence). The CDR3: CASLHRDTTYQYF. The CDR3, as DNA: TGTGCCAGTCTTCACCGGGACACAACTTACCAGTACTTC.

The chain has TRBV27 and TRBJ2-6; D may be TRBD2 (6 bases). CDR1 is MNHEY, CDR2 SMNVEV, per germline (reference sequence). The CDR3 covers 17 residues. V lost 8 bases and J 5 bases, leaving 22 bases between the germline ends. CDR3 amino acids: CASGGMGGGGWANVLTF. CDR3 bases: TGTGCCAGCGGTGGCATGGGGGGAGGTGGCTGGGCCAACGTCCTGACTTTC.

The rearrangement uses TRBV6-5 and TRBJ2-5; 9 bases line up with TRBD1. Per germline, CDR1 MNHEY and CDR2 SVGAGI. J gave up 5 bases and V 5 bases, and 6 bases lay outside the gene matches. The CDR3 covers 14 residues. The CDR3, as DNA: TGTGCCAGCAGTACCGACAGGGGGGGTGAGACCCAGTACTTC. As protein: CASSTDRGGETQYF.

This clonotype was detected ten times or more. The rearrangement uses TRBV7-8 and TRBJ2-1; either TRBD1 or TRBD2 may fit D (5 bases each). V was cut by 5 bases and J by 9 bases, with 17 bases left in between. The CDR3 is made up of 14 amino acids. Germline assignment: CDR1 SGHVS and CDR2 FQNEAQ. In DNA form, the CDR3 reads TGTGCCAGCAGCCTTGGGACGGCGTCGGGTGAGCAGTTCTTC. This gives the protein CASSLGTASGEQFF.

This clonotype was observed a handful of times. The DNA for the CDR3 is TGTGCCAGCAGTGGCAGGGGGAGGGGTGAAGCTTTCTTT. It is translated as CASSGRGRGEAFF. The J gene is TRBJ1-1, the V gene TRBV2, with TRBD1 matching 7 bases. The CDR3 extends over 13 amino acids. Germline V gives CDR1 SNHLY, CDR2 FYNNEI. V was clipped by 4 bases and J by 7 bases; unmatched bases: 6.

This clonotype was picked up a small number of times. CDR3 region: CASSLEDGPYEQYF. As DNA, the CDR3 is TGTGCCAGCAGCTTAGAGGACGGCCCCTACGAGCAGTACTTC. This chain uses TRBV11-2 with TRBJ2-7; the D is unclear. The germline gives CDR1 SGHAT, CDR2 FQNNGV. The V end was cut by 0 bases, the J end by 2 bases, with 8 bases between. The CDR3 has 14 amino acids. The whole variable domain, remainder taken from reference TRBV11-2 and TRBJ2-7, is EAGVAQSPRYKIIEKRQSVAFWCNPISGHATLYWYQQILGQGPKLLIQFQNNGVVDDSQLPKDRFSAERLKGVDSTLKIQPAKLEDSAVYLCASSLEDGPYEQYFGPGTRLTVT.

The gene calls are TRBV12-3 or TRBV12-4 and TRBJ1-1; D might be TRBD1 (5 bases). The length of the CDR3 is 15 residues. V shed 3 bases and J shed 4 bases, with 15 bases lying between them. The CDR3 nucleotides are TGTGCCAGCAGTTTTTATAGGGGAGGAGGCACTGAAGCTTTCTTT. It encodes CASSFYRGGGTEAFF.

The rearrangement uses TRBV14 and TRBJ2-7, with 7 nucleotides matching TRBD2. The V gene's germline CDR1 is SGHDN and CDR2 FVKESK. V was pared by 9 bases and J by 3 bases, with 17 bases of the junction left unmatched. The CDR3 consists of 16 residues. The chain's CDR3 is CARKFFKRDSHYEQYF. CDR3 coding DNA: TGTGCCAGGAAGTTTTTTAAGCGGGACTCTCACTACGAGCAGTACTTC.

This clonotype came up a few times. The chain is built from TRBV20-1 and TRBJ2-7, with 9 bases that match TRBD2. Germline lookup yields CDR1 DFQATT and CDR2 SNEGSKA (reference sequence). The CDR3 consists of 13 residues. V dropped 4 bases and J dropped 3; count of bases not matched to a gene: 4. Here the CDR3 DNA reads TGCAGTGCTAAATATAGCGGGAGCTACGAGCAGTACTTC. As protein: CSAKYSGSYEQYF.

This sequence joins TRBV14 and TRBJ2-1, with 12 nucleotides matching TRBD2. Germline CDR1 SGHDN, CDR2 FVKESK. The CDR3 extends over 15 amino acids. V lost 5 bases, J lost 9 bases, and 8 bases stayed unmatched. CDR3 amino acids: CASSYTSGRSSEQFF. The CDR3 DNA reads TGTGCCAGCAGCTATACTAGCGGGAGGAGCAGTGAGCAGTTCTTC.

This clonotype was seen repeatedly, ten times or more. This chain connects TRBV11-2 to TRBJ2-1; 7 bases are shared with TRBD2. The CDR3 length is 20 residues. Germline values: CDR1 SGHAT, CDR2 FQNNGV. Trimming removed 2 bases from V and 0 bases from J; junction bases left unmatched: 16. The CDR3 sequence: CASSLSRDYYSYSSYNEQFF. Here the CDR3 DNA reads TGTGCCAGCAGCTTATCTCGGGACTACTATTCTTACAGCTCCTACAATGAGCAGTTCTTC. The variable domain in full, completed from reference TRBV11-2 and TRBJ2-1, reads EAGVAQSPRYKIIEKRQSVAFWCNPISGHATLYWYQQILGQGPKLLIQFQNNGVVDDSQLPKDRFSAERLKGVDSTLKIQPAKLEDSAVYLCASSLSRDYYSYSSYNEQFFGPGTRLTVL.

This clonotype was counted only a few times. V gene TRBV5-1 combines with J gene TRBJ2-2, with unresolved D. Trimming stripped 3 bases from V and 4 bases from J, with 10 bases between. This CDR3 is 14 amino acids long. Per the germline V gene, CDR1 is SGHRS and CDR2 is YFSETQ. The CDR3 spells CASSSPTSTGELFF. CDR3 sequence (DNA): TGCGCCAGCAGCTCCCCTACGTCCACCGGGGAGCTGTTTTTT.

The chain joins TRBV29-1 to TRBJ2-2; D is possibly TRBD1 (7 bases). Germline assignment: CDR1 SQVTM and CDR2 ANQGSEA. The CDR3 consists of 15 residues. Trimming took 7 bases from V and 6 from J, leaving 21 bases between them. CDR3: CSAGQGGWGAGELFF. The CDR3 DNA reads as TGCAGCGCAGGCCAGGGGGGTTGGGGCGCCGGGGAGCTGTTTTTT.

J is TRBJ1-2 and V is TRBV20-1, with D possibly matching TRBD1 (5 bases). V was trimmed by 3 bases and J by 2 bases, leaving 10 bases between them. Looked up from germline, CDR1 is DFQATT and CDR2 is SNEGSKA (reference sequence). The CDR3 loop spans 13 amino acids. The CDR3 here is CSARRGGNYGYTF. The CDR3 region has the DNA TGCAGTGCTAGGCGTGGGGGAAACTATGGCTACACCTTC.

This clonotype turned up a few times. CDR3 amino acids: CASSFGLDPLYNEQFF. CDR3 coding DNA: TGTGCCAGCAGCTTTGGACTGGACCCACTCTACAATGAGCAGTTCTTC. V and J are TRBV7-9 and TRBJ2-1, with D possibly being TRBD2 (5 bases). V was clipped by 3 bases and J by 3 bases, with 15 bases between them. Germline V gene lookup returns CDR1 SEHNR and CDR2 FQNEAQ (reference sequence). The CDR3 totals 16 residues.

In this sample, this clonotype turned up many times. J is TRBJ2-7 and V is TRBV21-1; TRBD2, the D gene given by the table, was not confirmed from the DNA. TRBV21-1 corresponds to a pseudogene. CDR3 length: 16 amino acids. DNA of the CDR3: TGTGCCAGCAGCATGTCGACTAGCGGGGATACCTACGAGCAGTACTTC. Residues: CASSMSTSGDTYEQYF.

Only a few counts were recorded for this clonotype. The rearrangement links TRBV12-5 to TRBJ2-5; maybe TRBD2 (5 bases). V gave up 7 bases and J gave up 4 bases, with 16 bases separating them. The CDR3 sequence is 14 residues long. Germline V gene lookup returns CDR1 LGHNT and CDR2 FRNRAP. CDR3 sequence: CASVMGEGPETQYF. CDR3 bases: TGTGCTAGTGTGATGGGTGAGGGCCCAGAGACCCAGTACTTC.

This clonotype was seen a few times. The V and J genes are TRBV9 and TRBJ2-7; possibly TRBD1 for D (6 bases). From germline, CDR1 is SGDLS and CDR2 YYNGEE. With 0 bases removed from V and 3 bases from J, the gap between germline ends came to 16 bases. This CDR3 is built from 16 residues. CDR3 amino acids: CASSVAPAGAGYEQYF. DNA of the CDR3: TGTGCCAGCAGCGTAGCTCCGGCAGGGGCTGGCTACGAGCAGTACTTC.

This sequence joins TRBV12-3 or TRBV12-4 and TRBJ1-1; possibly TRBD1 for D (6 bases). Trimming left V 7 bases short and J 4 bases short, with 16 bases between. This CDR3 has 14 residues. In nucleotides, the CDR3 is TGTGCCAGCACCCCGGGACACCCTAGCACTGAAGCTTTCTTT. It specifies CASTPGHPSTEAFF.